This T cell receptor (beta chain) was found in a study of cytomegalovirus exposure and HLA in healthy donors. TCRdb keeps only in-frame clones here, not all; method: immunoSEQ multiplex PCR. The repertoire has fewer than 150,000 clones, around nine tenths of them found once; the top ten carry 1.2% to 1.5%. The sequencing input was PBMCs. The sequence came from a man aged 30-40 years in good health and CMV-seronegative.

The DNA for the CDR3 is TGTGCCAGCAGTGACCTCGGCAGAGATACGGGGGCAGATACGCAGTATTTT. Its protein product is CASSDLGRDTGADTQYF. V usage is TRBV9 and J usage is TRBJ2-3; the D gene is possibly TRBD2 (6 bases). Germline-derived CDR1 and CDR2 are SGDLS and YYNGEE. The CDR3 is 17 residues long. Trimming stripped 5 bases from V and 4 bases from J, with 23 bases between.